A single sample gave rise to the 28 T cell receptor beta chains below, sequenced in a study of T-cell memory formation after mild COVID-19. TCRdb re-called the 5' RACE reads through MiXCR, storing one row per CDR3 protein. Of hundreds of thousands of distinct CDR3 sequences listed, 15% to 20% are singletons. Source material: PBMCs or a T cell subset sorted from them (not recorded which). The receptors come from a man aged 18 to 30 who had mild COVID-19 (a few samples of this study predate the infection). Cell type and time point are not known.

This clonotype has only a few counts. The rearrangement joins TRBV5-1 to TRBJ2-1, with D possibly TRBD2 on 5 matching bases. From germline, CDR1 is SGHRS and CDR2 YFSETQ. The CDR3 consists of 15 residues. Trimming pared 2 bases from V and 2 bases from J, leaving 11 bases between. CDR3 amino acids: CASSFGGGAYNEQFF. The DNA for the CDR3 is TGCGCCAGCAGCTTTGGTGGAGGCGCCTACAATGAGCAGTTCTTC.

V gene TRBV11-2 combines with J gene TRBJ2-5, with 8 bases aligning to TRBD2. J was trimmed by 4 bases and V by 1 base; bases with no gene match: 5. The CDR3 covers 15 residues. CDR1 is SGHAT and CDR2 is FQNNGV in the germline V gene. The CDR3 reads CASSLGAGGPETQYF. CDR3 nucleotides: TGTGCCAGCAGCTTAGGGGCGGGGGGACCAGAGACCCAGTACTTC.

This clonotype has just a few counts. The chain employs TRBV6-5 and TRBJ2-7; 7 bases are a match to TRBD2. Germline loops: CDR1 MNHEY, CDR2 SVGAGI. J lost 2 bases, V lost 5 bases, and 12 bases had no gene match. The CDR3 sequence is 16 residues long. This chain's CDR3 is CASSKRDYAGAYEQYF. Here the CDR3 DNA reads TGTGCCAGCAGTAAACGGGACTATGCGGGGGCCTACGAGCAGTACTTC.

This clonotype has more than one count but fewer than ten. The chain is built from TRBV12-3 or TRBV12-4 and TRBJ2-7; 10 bases are shared with TRBD1. The CDR3 totals 14 residues. The V segment lost 4 bases and the J segment 6 bases; nucleotides outside the gene matches: 6. The CDR3 is CASSWDRGLGEQYF. The CDR3, as DNA: TGTGCCAGCAGTTGGGACAGGGGTCTGGGCGAGCAGTACTTC.

This clonotype has a handful of counts. V and J are TRBV15 and TRBJ2-2; D call uncertain. The CDR3 has 17 amino acids. Germline CDR1 reads LNHNV; CDR2 reads YYDKDF (reference sequence). With 1 base removed from V and 0 bases from J, the gap between germline ends came to 12 bases. The DNA for the CDR3 is TGTGCCACCAGCAGAGTCCGGGCAACAGCGAACACCGGGGAGCTGTTTTTT. This gives the protein CATSRVRATANTGELFF.

The chain is built from TRBV15 and TRBJ2-7, with 11 nucleotides matching TRBD1. The germline gives CDR1 LNHNV, CDR2 YYDKDF (reference sequence). The CDR3 sequence is 15 residues long. Losses at the gene ends were 2 bases for V and 4 bases for J; bases not matched to a gene: 4. In DNA form, the CDR3 reads TGTGCCACCAGCAGATCGGGACAGGGGGTGTACGAGCAGTACGTC. This gives the protein CATSRSGQGVYEQYV.

CDR3 residues: CASRTHYEQYF. The CDR3 DNA sequence: TGTGCCAGCAGGACCCACTACGAGCAGTACTTC. This chain uses TRBV6-1 with TRBJ2-7; the D is unclear. This CDR3 contains 11 residues. The germline gives CDR1 MNHNS, CDR2 SASEGT. Trimming removed 6 bases from V and 3 bases from J, with 6 bases in between.

This clonotype was seen a few times. Here the CDR3 DNA reads TGTGCCAGCAGCCGAGCTTCCGGACAGGGGGTGACTGAAGCTTTCTTT. Translating it yields CASSRASGQGVTEAFF. The chain uses TRBV4-2 and TRBJ1-1, with TRBD1 matching 10 bases. V was pared by 4 bases and J by 5 bases, with 10 bases of the junction left unmatched. The V gene's germline CDR1 is LGHNA and CDR2 YNFKEQ. The CDR3 is 16 amino acids.

This clonotype was found a few times. The CDR3 loop reads CASSTPSGGAYV. The CDR3 nucleotides are TGTGCCAGCAGTACCCCCTCCGGGGGGGCGTACGTC. The chain recombines TRBV6-2 or TRBV6-3 with TRBJ2-7; 8 bases match TRBD2. Trimming at V came to 5 bases and at J to 12 bases, leaving 9 bases not matched to a gene. Germline CDR1 reads MNHEY; CDR2 reads SVGEGT. The CDR3 has 12 residues.

The table lists this clonotype with many counts. The V gene is TRBV7-3, the J gene TRBJ1-2, with D possibly matching TRBD1 (5 bases). Deletions cut 0 bases from V and 3 bases from J, with 8 bases between. The germline CDR1 and CDR2 sequences are SGHTA and FQGTGA. This CDR3 has 14 amino acids. CDR3 DNA sequence: TGTGCCAGCAGCTTAACGGGGGGTGACTATGGCTACACCTTC. It encodes CASSLTGGDYGYTF.

This clonotype was counted only a few times. The J gene is TRBJ2-3, the V gene TRBV4-1, with D maybe TRBD2 (6 bases). V was cut by 0 bases and J by 4 bases, with 14 bases left in between. From germline, CDR1 is MGHRA and CDR2 YSYEKL. The CDR3 is 16 amino acids. CDR3 DNA sequence: TGCGCCAGCAGCCAAGAGTGGCGGGGTATCGCAGATACGCAGTATTTT. As protein: CASSQEWRGIADTQYF.

This clonotype was seen at least ten times. J is TRBJ1-6 and V is TRBV12-3 or TRBV12-4, with 7 bases matching TRBD1. With V trimmed by 6 bases and J by 3 bases, 5 bases remained unmatched. The CDR3 has 15 amino acids. In nucleotides, the CDR3 is TGTGCCAGCAGAAAAAGGACAGGCTATAATTCACCCCTCCACTTT. Residues: CASRKRTGYNSPLHF.

The chain is built from TRBV9 and TRBJ1-1; the D is unclear. This CDR3 comprises 14 residues. The V end lost 0 bases, the J end lost 1 base, and 7 bases lay between the germline ends. Germline V gene lookup returns CDR1 SGDLS and CDR2 YYNGEE. In DNA form, the CDR3 reads TGTGCCAGCAGCGTAGACGGCAGGAACACTGAAGCTTTCTTT. Translated, it gives CASSVDGRNTEAFF.

The chain combines TRBV20-1 with TRBJ2-3; D is perhaps TRBD1 (6 bases). The V end lost 3 bases, the J end lost 2 bases, and 18 bases lay between the germline ends. CDR3 size: 16 residues. Germline V gene data show CDR1 as DFQATT and CDR2 as SNEGSKA (reference sequence). In DNA, the CDR3 is TGCAGTGCTAGTTTGTATTCAAGGGGGACCACAGATACGCAGTATTTT. Translated, it gives CSASLYSRGTTDTQYF.

The V call is TRBV2, the J call TRBJ2-5; no firm D call. Germline V gives CDR1 SNHLY, CDR2 FYNNEI. The length of the CDR3 is 11 residues. Trimming pared 7 bases from V and 1 base from J, leaving 4 bases between. The CDR3 region is CASTPQETQYF. CDR3 sequence (DNA): TGTGCCAGCACACCCCAAGAGACCCAGTACTTC.

To note about this clonotype: One end of the junction is discordant with germline, which a read error may explain. This rearrangement joins TRBV6-2 or TRBV6-3 to TRBJ2-3, with TRBD1 matching 7 bases. This CDR3 has 15 residues. Looked up from germline, CDR1 is MNHEY and CDR2 is SVGEGT. CDR3 sequence reads: CASSLQGPTTDTQYF. The DNA of the CDR3 is TGTGCCAGTAGTTTACAGGGGCCCACGACAGATACGCAGTATTTT.

This clonotype was seen a few times. The V call is TRBV3-1, the J call TRBJ2-3, with unresolved D. Deletions cut 1 base from V and 2 bases from J, with 4 bases between. The CDR3 extends over 13 amino acids. Germline-derived CDR1 and CDR2 are LGHDT and YNNKEL (reference sequence). The CDR3 coding sequence is TGTGCCAGCAGCCAAGTTACCACAGATACGCAGTATTTT. Residues: CASSQVTTDTQYF.

The CDR3 DNA reads as TGCGCCAGCAGCTTGGGCGAGGCGGGCAAAGCTTTCTTT. Its protein is CASSLGEAGKAFF. This chain uses TRBV5-1 with TRBJ1-1, with no clear D. V lost 0 bases, J lost 9 bases, and 12 bases lay in between. Per the germline V gene, CDR1 is SGHRS and CDR2 is YFSETQ. This CDR3 is 13 amino acids long. Together with reference TRBV5-1 and TRBJ1-1, the CDR3 gives the full variable domain: KAGVTQTPRYLIKTRGQQVTLSCSPISGHRSVSWYQQTPGQGLQFLFEYFSETQRNKGNFPGRFSGRQFSNSRSEMNVSTLELGDSALYLCASSLGEAGKAFFGQGTRLTVV.

The chain is built from TRBV6-1 and TRBJ2-7, with TRBD1 matching over 7 bases. V dropped 4 bases and J dropped 2; count of bases not matched to a gene: 8. Germline CDR1 and CDR2: MNHNS and SASEGT. The CDR3 is 15 residues long. This CDR3 reads CASSAERGGPYEQYF. As DNA, the CDR3 is TGTGCCAGCAGTGCTGAGAGAGGGGGCCCCTACGAGCAGTACTTC.

This chain connects TRBV20-1 to TRBJ1-1, with 7 bases identical to TRBD1. CDR3 length: 13 residues. The J segment lost 0 bases and the V segment lost 5 bases, leaving 3 bases of the junction unmatched. Looked up from germline, CDR1 is DFQATT and CDR2 is SNEGSKA (reference sequence). The CDR3 loop reads CSAGTDMNTEAFF. In DNA form, the CDR3 reads TGCAGTGCTGGGACAGATATGAACACTGAAGCTTTCTTT.

This clonotype appeared a few times. The rearrangement links TRBV5-1 to TRBJ2-3, with a possible D match to TRBD2 (5 bases). Trimming removed 0 bases at V and 2 bases at J, with 13 bases between. CDR3 length equals 16 residues. Germline CDR1 SGHRS, CDR2 YFSETQ. The DNA for the CDR3 is TGCGCCAGCAGCTTGGATGGGCCAGCGGACACAGATACGCAGTATTTT. Residues: CASSLDGPADTDTQYF.

V gene TRBV4-1 combines with J gene TRBJ2-1, with D tentatively TRBD1 (6 bases). Deletions cut 1 base from V and 2 bases from J, with 12 bases between. This CDR3 region has 16 residues. Per germline, CDR1 MGHRA and CDR2 YSYEKL. Here the CDR3 DNA reads TGCGCCAGCAGCCAAGGGCCTGGGGGCCCCTACAATGAGCAGTTCTTC. Translation: CASSQGPGGPYNEQFF.

This clonotype was seen more than once but under ten times. The rearrangement joins TRBV4-1 to TRBJ1-4; the match to TRBD1 covers 9 bases. Germline loops: CDR1 MGHRA, CDR2 YSYEKL. The CDR3 runs to 16 residues. V lost 0 bases to trimming and J lost 5 bases; unmatched junction nucleotides: 4. CDR3 residues: CASSQDRGTGNEKLFF. The CDR3 region has the DNA TGCGCCAGCAGCCAAGATCGCGGGACAGGGAATGAAAAACTGTTTTTT.

The chain recombines TRBV7-9 with TRBJ2-1; D gene unclear. Trimming left V 7 bases short and J 6 bases short, with 16 bases between. Germline CDR1 and CDR2: SEHNR and FQNEAQ (reference sequence). The CDR3 consists of 14 residues. CDR3 region: CASTPVGSVNEQFF. Here the CDR3 DNA reads TGTGCCAGCACCCCTGTGGGCTCCGTCAATGAGCAGTTCTTC.

The chain recombines TRBV20-1 with TRBJ2-3; the D gene could be TRBD1 or TRBD2 (5 bases each). The CDR3 has 14 amino acids. Germline values: CDR1 DFQATT, CDR2 SNEGSKA (reference sequence). With 7 bases removed from V and 0 bases from J, the gap between germline ends came to 14 bases. The CDR3 region is CSVRSGPSTDTQYF. In DNA form, the CDR3 reads TGCAGTGTTCGCTCGGGACCCAGCACAGATACGCAGTATTTT.

The rearrangement uses TRBV7-6 and TRBJ1-1; TRBD1 is a possible D gene (6 bases). V lost 3 bases and J 7 bases, leaving 24 bases between the germline ends. The CDR3 is 17 residues long. Germline V lookup: CDR1 SGHVS, CDR2 FNYEAQ. CDR3 amino acids: CASSFRGTPQSLSEAFF. The CDR3 nucleotides read TGTGCCAGCAGCTTTAGGGGGACCCCCCAGTCCCTTAGTGAAGCTTTCTTT. Full variable domain (missing parts from reference TRBV7-6 and TRBJ1-1): GAGVSQSPRYKVTKRGQDVALRCDPISGHVSLYWYRQALGQGPEFLTYFNYEAQQDKSGLPNDRFSAERPEGSISTLTIQRTEQRDSAMYRCASSFRGTPQSLSEAFFGQGTRLTVV.

The V gene is TRBV7-9, the J gene TRBJ2-7; 8 positions match TRBD2. The junction had 11 bases not matched to a gene; V was cut back by 4 bases and J by 6 bases. From germline, CDR1 is SEHNR and CDR2 FQNEAQ (reference sequence). This CDR3 is built from 15 residues. CDR3 residues: CASSSRRGGPLEQYF. In DNA form, the CDR3 reads TGTGCCAGCAGCTCCCGCCGGGGGGGCCCCCTCGAGCAGTACTTC.

This clonotype was observed a handful of times. V is TRBV4-3 and J is TRBJ1-4, with 12 bases that match TRBD1. V lost 4 bases to trimming and J lost 6 bases; unmatched junction nucleotides: 9. CDR3 length equals 17 residues. Germline lookup yields CDR1 LGHNA and CDR2 YSLEER. The CDR3 reads CASSPLGQGAKDEKLFF. In DNA form, the CDR3 reads TGCGCCAGCAGCCCGCTGGGACAGGGGGCAAAAGATGAAAAACTGTTTTTT.